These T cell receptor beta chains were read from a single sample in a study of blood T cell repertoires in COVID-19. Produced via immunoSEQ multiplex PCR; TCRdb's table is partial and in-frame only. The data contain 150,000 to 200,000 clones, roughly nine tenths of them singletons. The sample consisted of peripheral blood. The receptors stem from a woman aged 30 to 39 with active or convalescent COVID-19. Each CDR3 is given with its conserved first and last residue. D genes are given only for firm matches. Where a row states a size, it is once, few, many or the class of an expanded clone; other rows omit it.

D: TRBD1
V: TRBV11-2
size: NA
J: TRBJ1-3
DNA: TGTGCCAGCAGCCTCCGGGACAGGGCCCATTTCTCTGGAAACACCATATATTTT
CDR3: CASSLRDRAHFSGNTIYF

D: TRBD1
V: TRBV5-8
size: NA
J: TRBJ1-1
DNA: TGTGCCAGCAGCTTCCTCCGCGGGACAGCTCAACTAATGAACACTGAAGCTTTCTTT
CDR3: CASSFLRGTAQLMNTEAFF

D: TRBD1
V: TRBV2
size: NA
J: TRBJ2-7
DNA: TGTGCCAGCAGTTATGGACAGGGGAGGCCAAAAGAGCAGTACTTC
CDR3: CASSYGQGRPKEQYF

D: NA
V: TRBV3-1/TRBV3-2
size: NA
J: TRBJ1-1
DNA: TGTGCCAGCAGCCAAGGCTCGATCGGAGCTTTCTTT
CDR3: CASSQGSIGAFF

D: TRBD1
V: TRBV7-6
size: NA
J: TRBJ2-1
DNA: TGTGCCAGCAGCTTAGAGGTCCGTTGGGGACAGGGGTTCAATGAGCAGTTCTTC
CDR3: CASSLEVRWGQGFNEQFF

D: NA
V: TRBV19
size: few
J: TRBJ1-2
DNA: TGTGCCAGTAGTTGGGGGGAGTCGTTCAACTATGGCTACACCTTC
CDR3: CASSWGESFNYGYTF

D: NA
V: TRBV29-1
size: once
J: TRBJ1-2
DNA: TGCAGCGTTGAGGAGGGCGGATATGGCTACACCTTC
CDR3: CSVEEGGYGYTF

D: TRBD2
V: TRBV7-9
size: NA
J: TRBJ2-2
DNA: TGTGCCAGCAGCTATTTATTAGCGGGGGGGCCAGACGACACCGGGGAGCTGTTTTTT
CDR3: CASSYLLAGGPDDTGELFF

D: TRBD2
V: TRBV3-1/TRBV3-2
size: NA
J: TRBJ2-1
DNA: TGTGCCAGCAGCCAGACCTCAATAGCGGGCCCCTACAATGAGCAGTTCTTC
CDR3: CASSQTSIAGPYNEQFF

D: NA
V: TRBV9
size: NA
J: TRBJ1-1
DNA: TGTGCCAGCAGTCGTAATGTGAACACTGAAGCTTTCTTT
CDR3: CASSRNVNTEAFF

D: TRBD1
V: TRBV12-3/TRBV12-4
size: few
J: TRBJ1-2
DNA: TGTGCCAGCAGAGGACAGGACTTTTATGGCTACACCTTC
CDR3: CASRGQDFYGYTF

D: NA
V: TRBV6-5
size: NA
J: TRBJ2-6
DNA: TGTGCCAGCAGCACCGACAGTGCTGGGGCCAACGTCCTGACTTTC
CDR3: CASSTDSAGANVLTF

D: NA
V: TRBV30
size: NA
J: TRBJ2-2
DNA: TGTGCCTGGGCTTCCGGGACATTGACCGGGGAGCTGTTTTTT
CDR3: CAWASGTLTGELFF

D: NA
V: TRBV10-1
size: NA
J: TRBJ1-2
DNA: TGCGCCAGCAGTGAGTCTACAAGCTATGGCTACACCTTC
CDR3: CASSESTSYGYTF

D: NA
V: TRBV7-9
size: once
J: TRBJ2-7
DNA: TGTGCCAGCAGCCCCCGCGGCCCGGAGGAGCAGTACTTC
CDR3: CASSPRGPEEQYF

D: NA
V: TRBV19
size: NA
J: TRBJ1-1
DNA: TGTGCCAGTAGAGCCCCCGGCGGGCGGAACACTGAAGCTTTCTTT
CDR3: CASRAPGGRNTEAFF

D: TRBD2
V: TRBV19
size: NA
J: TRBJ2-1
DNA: TGTGCCAGTAGTAGGTTGGAGCGGGGGAATGAGCAGTTCTTC
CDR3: CASSRLERGNEQFF

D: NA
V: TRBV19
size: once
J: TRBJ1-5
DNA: TGTGCCAGTAGTTTAGGACACCGCAATCAGCCCCAGCATTTT
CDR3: CASSLGHRNQPQHF

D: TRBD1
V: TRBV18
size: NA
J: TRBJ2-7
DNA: TGTGCCAGCTCACCACCCCCGACCGACAGGGACCCACCCTACGAGCAGTACTTC
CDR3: CASSPPPTDRDPPYEQYF

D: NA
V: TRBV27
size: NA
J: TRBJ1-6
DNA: TGTGCCAGCAACCTTAGCGGGGTGTCCTATAATTCACCCCTCCACTTT
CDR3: CASNLSGVSYNSPLHF

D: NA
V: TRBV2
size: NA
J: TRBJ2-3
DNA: TGTGCCAGCAGGGTAGCGGCCAGCACAGATACGCAGTATTTT
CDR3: CASRVAASTDTQYF

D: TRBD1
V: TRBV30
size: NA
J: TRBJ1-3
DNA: TGTGCCTGGAGGGGGACAGGGTTTGGAAACACCATATATTTT
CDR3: CAWRGTGFGNTIYF

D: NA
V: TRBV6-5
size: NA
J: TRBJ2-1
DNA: TGTGCCAGCGCGCGACCGAGGTCCAATGAGCAGTTCTTC
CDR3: CASARPRSNEQFF

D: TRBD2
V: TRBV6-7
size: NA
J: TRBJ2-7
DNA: TGTGCCAGCAGTTACTCTCCTAGCGGGAGTATCGACGAGCAGTACTTC
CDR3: CASSYSPSGSIDEQYF

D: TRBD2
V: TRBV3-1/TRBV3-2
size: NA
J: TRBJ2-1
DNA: TGTGCCAGCAGCCAAGATGCTAGCGGATACAATGAGCAGTTCTTC
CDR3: CASSQDASGYNEQFF

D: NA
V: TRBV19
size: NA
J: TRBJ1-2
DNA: TGTGCCAGTAGTATAGATCGGTTAAGAAGCTACACCTTC
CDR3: CASSIDRLRSYTF

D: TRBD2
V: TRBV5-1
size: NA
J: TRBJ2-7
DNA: TGCGCCAGCAGCTTGAACGGCGGGAGTCCGACCTACGAGCAGTACTTC
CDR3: CASSLNGGSPTYEQYF

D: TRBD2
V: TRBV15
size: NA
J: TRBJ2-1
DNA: TGTGCCACCAGCAGAGCGCCAGCGGGGGGGAAAGCAGCGGCGTTCTTC
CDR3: CATSRAPAGGKAAAFF

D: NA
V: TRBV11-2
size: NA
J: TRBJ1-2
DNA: TGTGCCAGCAGCTTTCAGACTAACTATGGCTACACCTTC
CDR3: CASSFQTNYGYTF

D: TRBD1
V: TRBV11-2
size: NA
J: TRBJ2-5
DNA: TGTGCCAGCAGCCCCCGGACAGGGGAAGAGACCCAGTACTTC
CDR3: CASSPRTGEETQYF

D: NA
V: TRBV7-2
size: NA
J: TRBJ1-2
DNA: TGTGCCAGCAGCTTAGATGGGGACACTAACTATGGCTACACCTTC
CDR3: CASSLDGDTNYGYTF

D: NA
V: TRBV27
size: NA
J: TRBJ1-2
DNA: TGTGCCAGCAGTCCCAGGGGTTTTGGCTACACCTTC
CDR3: CASSPRGFGYTF

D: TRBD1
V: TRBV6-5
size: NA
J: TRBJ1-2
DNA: TGTGCCAGCGGGGACAGCCATTATGGCTACACCTTC
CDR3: CASGDSHYGYTF

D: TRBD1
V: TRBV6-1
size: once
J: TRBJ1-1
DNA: TGTGCCAGCAGTGAACCCAACAGGGGAGGTCGGACTGAAGCTTTCTTT
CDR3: CASSEPNRGGRTEAFF

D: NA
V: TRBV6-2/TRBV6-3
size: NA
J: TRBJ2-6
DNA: TGTGCCAGCAGTTACTCGAAGGGTCCAGGGCTACCTTCTGGGGCCAACGTCCTGACTTTC
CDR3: CASSYSKGPGLPSGANVLTF

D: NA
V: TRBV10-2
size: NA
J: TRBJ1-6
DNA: TGCGCCAGCAGTCGACCTGAAGCGCCCCTCCACTTT
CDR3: CASSRPEAPLHF

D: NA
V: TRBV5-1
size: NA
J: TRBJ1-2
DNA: TGCGCCAGCAGCGTGGGACCTTTGGGAGACTATGGCTACACCTTC
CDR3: CASSVGPLGDYGYTF

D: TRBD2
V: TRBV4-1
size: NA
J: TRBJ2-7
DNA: TGCGCCAGCAGCCATGGGGGACTAGCGAGCTCAGAGCAGTACTTC
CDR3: CASSHGGLASSEQYF

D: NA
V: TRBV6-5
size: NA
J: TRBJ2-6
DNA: TGTGCCAGCAGACACACTGGGGCCAACGTCCTGACTTTC
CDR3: CASRHTGANVLTF

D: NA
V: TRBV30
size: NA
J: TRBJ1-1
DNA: TGTGCTCAAATCGGGCCGGGGACTGAAGCTTTCTTT
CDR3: CAQIGPGTEAFF

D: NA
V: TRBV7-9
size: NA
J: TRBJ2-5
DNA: TGTGCCAGCAGCTCCCAGGGCGGCCAAGAGACCCAGTACTTC
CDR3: CASSSQGGQETQYF

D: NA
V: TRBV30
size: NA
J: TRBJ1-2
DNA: TGTGCCTGGACCTTTGGGGGGGGCGGCTATTATGGCTACACCTTC
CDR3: CAWTFGGGGYYGYTF

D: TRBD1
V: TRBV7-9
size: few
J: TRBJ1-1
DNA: TGTGCCAGCAGCTTAGGGGACAGCATGAACACTGAAGCTTTCTTT
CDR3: CASSLGDSMNTEAFF

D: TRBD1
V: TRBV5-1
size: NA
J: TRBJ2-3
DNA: TGCGCCAGCAGCTTGCGGGGGACAGGGGAGGACACGCAGTATTTT
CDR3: CASSLRGTGEDTQYF

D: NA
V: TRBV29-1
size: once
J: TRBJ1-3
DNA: TGCAGCGTCGTAGCCAGCAGGGAATCTGGAAACACCATATATTTT
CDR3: CSVVASRESGNTIYF

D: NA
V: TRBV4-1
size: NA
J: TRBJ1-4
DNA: TGCGCCAGCAGCCAAGATAAAACGGGGGTGGCTAATGAAAAACTGTTTTTT
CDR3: CASSQDKTGVANEKLFF

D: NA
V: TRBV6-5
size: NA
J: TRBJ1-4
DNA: TGTGCCAGCAGTCAAACAACTAATGAAAAACTGTTTTTT
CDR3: CASSQTTNEKLFF

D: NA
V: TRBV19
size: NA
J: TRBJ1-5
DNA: TGTGCCAGTAGTAGGTCAGGGTATAGCAATCAGCCCCAGCATTTT
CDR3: CASSRSGYSNQPQHF

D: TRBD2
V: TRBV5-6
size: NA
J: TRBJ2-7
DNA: TGTGCCAGCAGCTTGAGACTAGCGGGTTCCTACGAGCAGTACTTC
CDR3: CASSLRLAGSYEQYF